The 30 T cell receptor beta chains reported below all come from one sample, sequenced in a study of blood T cell repertoires in COVID-19. Measured with immunoSEQ multiplex PCR; TCRdb has only the in-frame clones, and not every one. The sample contains over 45,000 clones, about 87% of which appear only once. Source material: peripheral blood. These receptor sequences come from a man aged 35-49 years with COVID-19, enrolled during active disease.

This clone was seen a handful of times. The chain employs TRBV19 and TRBJ1-2; 7 positions agree with TRBD1. The CDR3 contains 14 residues. Germline CDR1 LNHDA, CDR2 SQIVND (reference sequence). V shed 3 bases, J shed 7 bases, and the junction held 8 bases outside the gene matches. The CDR3 coding sequence is TGTGCCAGTAGTATCGCCGGGACAGAGGCTGGCTACACCTTC. Encoded protein: CASSIAGTEAGYTF. Variable domain in full (rest from reference TRBV19 and TRBJ1-2): DGGITQSPKYLFRKEGQNVTLSCEQNLNHDAMYWYRQDPGQGLRLIYYSQIVNDFQKGDIAEGYSVSREKKESFPLTVTSAQKNPTAFYLCASSIAGTEAGYTFGSGTRLTVV.

The J gene is TRBJ2-7, the V gene TRBV19; D gene unclear. Germline V gene data show CDR1 as LNHDA and CDR2 as SQIVND (reference sequence). Trimming shortened V by 4 bases and J by 6 bases, and 7 bases separated the two germline ends. The CDR3 length is 11 residues. The CDR3 loop is CASSTYSEQYF. The CDR3 DNA follows: TGTGCCAGTAGTACTTACTCCGAGCAGTACTTC. Full variable domain (remainder filled in from reference TRBV19 and TRBJ2-7): DGGITQSPKYLFRKEGQNVTLSCEQNLNHDAMYWYRQDPGQGLRLIYYSQIVNDFQKGDIAEGYSVSREKKESFPLTVTSAQKNPTAFYLCASSTYSEQYFGPGTRLTVT.

The chain combines TRBV7-9 with TRBJ1-6; 9 nucleotides line up with TRBD1. The CDR3 extends over 15 amino acids. With V trimmed by 5 bases and J by 8 bases, 7 bases remained unmatched. CDR1 and CDR2 from the germline V gene are SEHNR and FQNEAQ (reference sequence). DNA of the CDR3: TGTGCCAGCAGCCCGACAGGGGGTTTCGATTCACCCCTCCACTTT. This codes for CASSPTGGFDSPLHF. Complete variable domain (other parts from reference TRBV7-9 and TRBJ1-6): DTGVSQNPRHKITKRGQNVTFRCDPISEHNRLYWYRQTLGQGPEFLTYFQNEAQLEKSRLLSDRFSAERPKGSFSTLEIQRTEQGDSAMYLCASSPTGGFDSPLHFGNGTRLTVT.

This chain links TRBV5-4 with TRBJ2-1; D uncertain. V lost 3 bases to trimming and J lost 7 bases, with 14 bases between them. Looked up from germline, CDR1 is SGHNT and CDR2 is YYREEE (reference sequence). The CDR3 is 14 amino acids. The CDR3: CASSSAFKENEQFF. Here the CDR3 DNA reads TGTGCCAGCAGCTCGGCTTTTAAGGAGAATGAGCAGTTCTTC.

The chain employs TRBV13 and TRBJ2-2, with 8 positions matching TRBD1. Germline CDR1 reads PRHDT; CDR2 reads FYEKMQ (reference sequence). The CDR3 has 17 residues. Trimming took 0 bases from V and 2 from J; bases not matched to a gene: 5. The CDR3 spells CASSLGTGASNTGELFF. The CDR3 DNA follows: TGTGCCAGCAGCTTAGGGACAGGGGCATCCAACACCGGGGAGCTGTTTTTT.

This chain connects TRBV5-8 to TRBJ2-7, with D hard to call. Germline V gene lookup returns CDR1 SGHTS and CDR2 YDEGEE. V lost 1 base, J lost 2 bases, and 10 bases lay in between. The CDR3 loop spans 14 amino acids. In nucleotides, the CDR3 is TGTGCCAGCAGCTTGTTCGCGGATACCTACGAGCAGTACTTC. Encoded protein: CASSLFADTYEQYF.

The rearrangement links TRBV3-1 (or the pseudogene TRBV3-2) to TRBJ2-7, with 7 bases identical to TRBD2. Germline CDR1 reads LGHDT; CDR2 reads YNNKEL (reference sequence). The CDR3 consists of 14 residues. Unmatched junction bases numbered 6, after V lost 5 bases and J lost 2 bases. CDR3 sequence reads: CASSSRGVTYEQYF. DNA for the CDR3: TGTGCCAGCAGCTCCCGGGGGGTCACCTACGAGCAGTACTTC.

This clone was seen only once. The V call is TRBV11-3, the J call TRBJ2-3, with TRBD2 as a possible D gene (5 bases). Looked up from germline, CDR1 is SGHNT and CDR2 is YENEEA. The CDR3 length is 14 residues. The V end lost 3 bases, the J end lost 5 bases, and 12 bases lay between the germline ends. CDR3 protein: CASSFSGLVDTQYF. CDR3 nucleotide sequence: TGTGCCAGCAGCTTCTCGGGATTGGTAGATACGCAGTATTTT.

The chain employs TRBV11-3 and TRBJ2-7; 9 nucleotides align to TRBD1. The germline V gene has CDR1 SGHNT and CDR2 YENEEA. Unmatched junction bases numbered 11, after V lost 0 bases and J lost 5 bases. The CDR3 contains 17 residues. The CDR3 sequence: CASSLDVGTGLDNEQYF. In nucleotides, the CDR3 is TGTGCCAGCAGCTTAGACGTCGGGACAGGGCTCGATAACGAGCAGTACTTC.

This clone was detected only once. The genes are TRBV5-4 and TRBJ2-1, with D uncertain. V gave up 2 bases and J gave up 6 bases, with 3 bases separating them. There are 11 residues in the CDR3. Germline V gene lookup returns CDR1 SGHNT and CDR2 YYREEE (reference sequence). CDR3 amino acids: CASSFLNEQFF. The CDR3 nucleotides are TGTGCCAGCAGCTTTCTCAATGAGCAGTTCTTC.

The rearrangement links TRBV10-3 to TRBJ1-2; D unclear. Germline V CDR1 and CDR2: ENHRY, SYGVKD. This CDR3 has 14 residues. V lost 0 bases and J 4 bases, leaving 9 bases between the germline ends. CDR3 DNA sequence: TGTGCCATCAGTGAGTCGAAAACAGCCTATGGCTACACCTTC. Encoded protein: CAISESKTAYGYTF.

This clone was seen a handful of times. The chain has TRBV6-5 and TRBJ1-5; D is uncertain. This CDR3 is 14 amino acids long. CDR1 MNHEY and CDR2 SVGAGI come from the germline V gene. Trimming pared 7 bases from V and 11 bases from J, leaving 21 bases between. For the CDR3, the DNA is TGTGCCAGCAAGGTCGGCGCGGGCGATGGGGCCCAGCATTTT. Protein product: CASKVGAGDGAQHF.

In DNA, the CDR3 is TGTGCCAGCAGTGAAGACAGGGGAGTCAATCAGCCCCAGCATTTT. Its translation is CASSEDRGVNQPQHF. The chain combines TRBV2 with TRBJ1-5; 7 bases align to TRBD1. CDR1 is SNHLY and CDR2 is FYNNEI in the germline V gene. The J segment lost 3 bases and the V segment lost 1 base, leaving 3 bases of the junction unmatched. The CDR3 has 15 residues.

J is TRBJ1-5 and V is TRBV5-8; no reliable D call. Trimming took 2 bases from V and 6 from J, leaving 9 bases between them. The CDR3 runs 13 residues. Germline CDR1 is SGHTS and CDR2 is YDEGEE. The CDR3 DNA sequence: TGTGCCAGCAGCTTAAGGGAGGGTCAGCCCCAGCATTTT. This codes for CASSLREGQPQHF.

The J gene is TRBJ2-1, the V gene TRBV5-4; 10 bases map to TRBD2. Per germline, CDR1 SGHNT and CDR2 YYREEE (reference sequence). CDR3 length: 14 amino acids. With 6 bases clipped from V and 7 bases from J, the junction kept 7 bases outside the gene matches. The CDR3 nucleotides read TGTGCCAGCACCCTTTCACTAGCGGGGAATGAGCAGTTCTTC. This sequence encodes CASTLSLAGNEQFF.

The chain uses TRBV30 and TRBJ1-1, with TRBD1 identical over 8 bases. CDR1 and CDR2 from the germline V gene are GTSNPN and SVGIG (reference sequence). The CDR3 runs to 15 residues. V gave up 0 bases and J gave up 1 base; unmatched junction bases: 4. CDR3 DNA: TGTGCCTGGAGTGTACCTCAGGGGGCGAACACTGAAGCTTTCTTT. Its protein product is CAWSVPQGANTEAFF.

The V and J genes are TRBV10-3 and TRBJ2-3; TRBD1 might be the D (6 bases). CDR3 length: 20 residues. Trimming left V 2 bases short and J 0 bases short, with 24 bases between. Germline CDR1 reads ENHRY; CDR2 reads SYGVKD. CDR3 sequence (DNA): TGTGCCATCAGTGAGCCCGACCTCCGGGACACTATTCGGAGCACAGATACGCAGTATTTT. Its protein is CAISEPDLRDTIRSTDTQYF.

The rearrangement joins TRBV7-3 to TRBJ2-1; possible D gene TRBD2, 5 bases. The CDR3 has 13 residues. CDR1 and CDR2 from the germline V gene are SGHTA and FQGTGA. V lost 2 bases to trimming and J lost 7 bases, with 9 bases between them. This CDR3 is CASSLGSGNEQFF. The CDR3, as DNA: TGTGCCAGCAGCTTAGGGTCGGGGAATGAGCAGTTCTTC. The entire variable domain, with the rest obtained from reference TRBV7-3 and TRBJ2-1, is as follows: GAGVSQTPSNKVTEKGKYVELRCDPISGHTALYWYRQSLGQGPEFLIYFQGTGAADDSGLPNDRFFAVRPEGSVSTLKIQRTERGDSAVYLCASSLGSGNEQFFGPGTRLTVL.

V is TRBV18 and J is TRBJ2-1, with a weak D call TRBD2 (6 bases). The CDR3 covers 19 residues. V lost 4 bases to trimming and J lost 5 bases, with 27 bases between them. CDR1 is KGHSH, CDR2 LQKENI, per germline. Here the CDR3 DNA reads TGTGCCAGCTCACTAAATCGGGGGTCGGCGATTCCCGATAACAATGAGCAGTTCTTC. This encodes CASSLNRGSAIPDNNEQFF.

The chain combines TRBV4-1 with TRBJ2-7; D may be TRBD2 (6 bases). The germline V gene has CDR1 MGHRA and CDR2 YSYEKL. The CDR3 extends over 16 amino acids. V was pared by 0 bases and J by 0 bases, with 12 bases between. The CDR3 nucleotides read TGCGCCAGCAGCCAAGACTGGGCTAGCGTCTCCTACGAGCAGTACTTC. Protein sequence: CASSQDWASVSYEQYF.

The chain carries TRBV19 and TRBJ1-2; 7 positions agree with TRBD1. Losses at the gene ends were 6 bases for V and 8 bases for J; bases not matched to a gene: 6. This CDR3 region has 12 residues. The germline CDR1 and CDR2 sequences are LNHDA and SQIVND (reference sequence). CDR3 coding DNA: TGTGCCAGTAGCTCGGACAGGTTCGGCTACACCTTC. It yields the protein CASSSDRFGYTF.

The rearrangement links TRBV18 to TRBJ2-1; 12 bases match TRBD2. The CDR3 runs 17 residues. The germline gives CDR1 KGHSH, CDR2 LQKENI. Trimming cost V 3 bases and J 0 bases; bases outside gene matches: 3. The CDR3 DNA reads as TGTGCCAGCTCACCCCTAGCGGGGGGGGTCTCCTACAATGAGCAGTTCTTC. Protein: CASSPLAGGVSYNEQFF.

This clone is a singleton in its sample. V gene TRBV11-3 combines with J gene TRBJ2-1; tentatively, D is TRBD1 (6 bases). Looked up from germline, CDR1 is SGHNT and CDR2 is YENEEA. The V gene lost 4 bases and the J gene lost 5 bases, with 9 bases spanning the gap. This CDR3 has 13 amino acids. The CDR3 region is CASSSRQDNEQFF. The CDR3 bases are TGTGCCAGCAGCTCCCGACAGGACAATGAGCAGTTCTTC.

Notes on this clone: Sequence at one end of the junction differs from germline and may be a read error. The rearrangement uses TRBV30 and TRBJ2-1, with 14 bases aligning to TRBD2. This CDR3 spans 13 amino acids. CDR1 is GTSNPN, CDR2 SVGIG, per germline (reference sequence). CDR3 sequence reads: CAWKRLAGGIMIF. CDR3 in DNA: TGTGCCTGGAAAAGACTAGCGGGGGGGATCATGATCTTC.

With respect to this clone: An end of the junction differs from the germline gene, which may be a read error. The genes are TRBV5-8 and TRBJ1-5, with 8 bases that match TRBD1. Germline V gene data show CDR1 as SGHTS and CDR2 as YDEGEE. CDR3 size: 18 residues. In DNA, the CDR3 is TGTGCCAGCAGCTTGAGGTTCTCACAGGGGGTGGGCAACCAGCCCCAGCATTTT. Translating gives CASSLRFSQGVGNQPQHF.

The rearrangement uses TRBV27 and TRBJ1-1; perhaps TRBD1 as D (5 bases). This CDR3 is built from 14 residues. From germline, CDR1 is MNHEY and CDR2 SMNVEV (reference sequence). V was trimmed by 4 bases and J by 2 bases, leaving 11 bases between them. The DNA for the CDR3 is TGTGCCAGCAGTTCCGGGGGGAGTAACACTGAAGCTTTCTTT. Its protein product is CASSSGGSNTEAFF.

This chain links TRBV6-4 with TRBJ1-5; TRBD1 is a possible D gene (6 bases). CDR1 is MRHNA and CDR2 is SNTAGT in the germline V gene. Trimming took off 10 bases at V and 5 bases at J, with 18 bases between the two ends. This CDR3 is 14 amino acids long. The CDR3 DNA reads as TGTGCCACCCCGGGCAGCGGGGGCCATCAGCCCCAGCATTTT. Amino acids: CATPGSGGHQPQHF.

The chain couples TRBV30 to TRBJ2-7; TRBD1 matches 12 bases. CDR3 size: 14 residues. Trimming at V came to 1 base and at J to 5 bases, leaving 3 bases not matched to a gene. Germline V gene data show CDR1 as GTSNPN and CDR2 as SVGIG (reference sequence). The CDR3 is CAWSGGQGADEQYF. As DNA, the CDR3 is TGTGCCTGGAGTGGGGGACAGGGGGCTGACGAGCAGTACTTC.

V is TRBV9 and J is TRBJ1-1, with D unresolved. CDR1 and CDR2 from the germline V gene are SGDLS and YYNGEE. Trimming pared 5 bases from V and 4 bases from J, leaving 12 bases between. The CDR3 runs 13 residues. CDR3 coding DNA: TGTGCCAGCAGTCGAGGTCAGACCACTGAAGCTTTCTTT. Amino acids: CASSRGQTTEAFF.

V usage is TRBV28 and J usage is TRBJ1-2; 11 bases line up with TRBD1. Per the germline V gene, CDR1 is MDHEN and CDR2 is SYDVKM. V gave up 2 bases and J gave up 8 bases; unmatched junction bases: 4. The CDR3 runs to 14 residues. The CDR3 spells CASSLGQGARGYTF. Here the CDR3 DNA reads TGTGCCAGCAGTTTAGGACAGGGGGCGCGAGGCTACACCTTC.